The clone carrying this T cell receptor beta chain showed up many times. Per the germline V gene, CDR1 is MNHEY and CDR2 is SVGAGI. V shed 5 bases, J shed 2 bases, and the junction held 3 bases outside the gene matches. The CDR3 runs to 14 residues. Semi-nested PCR with Nested Universal Primer A followed constant-region reverse priming of full-length variable regions. In TCRdb, the 5' RACE reads were re-called with MiXCR into one record per CDR3 protein. The sample contains 55,000 or so distinct CDR3 sequences, 20% to 25% of which appear only once. Cells sorted as Tregs were CD4+, CD25+ and CD127-/low.

This receptor was obtained from a female donor with breast cancer. This chain uses TRBV6-5 with TRBJ1-5; 7 bases fit TRBD1. The sample consisted of tumor-infiltrating Tregs sorted from the breast tumor. CDR3 sequence reads: CASSQGTGNQPQHF. CDR3 DNA sequence: TGTGCCAGCAGTCAAGGGACAGGCAATCAGCCCCAGCATTTT.